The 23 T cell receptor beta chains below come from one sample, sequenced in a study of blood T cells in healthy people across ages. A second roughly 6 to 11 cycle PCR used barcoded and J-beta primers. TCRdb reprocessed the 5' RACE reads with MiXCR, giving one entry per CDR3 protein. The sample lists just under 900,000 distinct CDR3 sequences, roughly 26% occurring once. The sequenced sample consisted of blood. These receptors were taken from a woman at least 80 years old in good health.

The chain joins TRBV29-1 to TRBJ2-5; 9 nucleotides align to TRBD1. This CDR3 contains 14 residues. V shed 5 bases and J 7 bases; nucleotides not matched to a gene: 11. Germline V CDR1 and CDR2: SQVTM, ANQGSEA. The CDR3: CSVSGTGRPGTQYF. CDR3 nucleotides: TGCAGCGTTTCCGGGACAGGGAGACCCGGGACCCAGTACTTC.

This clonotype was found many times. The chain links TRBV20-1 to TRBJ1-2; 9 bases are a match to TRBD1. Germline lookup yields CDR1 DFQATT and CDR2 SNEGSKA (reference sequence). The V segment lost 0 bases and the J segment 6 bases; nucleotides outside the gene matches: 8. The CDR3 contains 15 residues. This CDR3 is CSARDRDRGFDGYTF. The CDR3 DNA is TGCAGTGCTAGAGATCGCGACAGGGGGTTCGATGGCTACACCTTC.

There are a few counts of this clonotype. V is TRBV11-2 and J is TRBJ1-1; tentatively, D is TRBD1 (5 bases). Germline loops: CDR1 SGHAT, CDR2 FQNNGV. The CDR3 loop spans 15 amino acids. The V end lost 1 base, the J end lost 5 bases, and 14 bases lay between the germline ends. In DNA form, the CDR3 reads TGTGCCAGCAGCTTAGGTTCGGGGCTGGGTACTGAAGCTTTCTTT. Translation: CASSLGSGLGTEAFF.

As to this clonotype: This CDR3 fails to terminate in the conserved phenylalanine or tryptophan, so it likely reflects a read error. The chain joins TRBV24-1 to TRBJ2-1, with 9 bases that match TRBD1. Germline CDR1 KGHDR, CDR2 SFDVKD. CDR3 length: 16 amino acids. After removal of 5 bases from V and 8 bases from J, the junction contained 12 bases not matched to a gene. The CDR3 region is CATSVWRGQGPHEQFY. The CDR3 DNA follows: TGTGCCACCAGTGTATGGCGGGGACAGGGCCCCCATGAGCAGTTCTAC.

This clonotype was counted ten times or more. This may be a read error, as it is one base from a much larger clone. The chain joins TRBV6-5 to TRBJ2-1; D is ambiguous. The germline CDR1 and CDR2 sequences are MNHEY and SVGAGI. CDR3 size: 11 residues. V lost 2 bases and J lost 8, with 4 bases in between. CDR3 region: CASSYLYEQFF. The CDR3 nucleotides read TGTGCCAGCAGTTACCTCTATGAGCAGTTCTTC.

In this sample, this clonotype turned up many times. This CDR3 reads CASSPGTGDADTQYF. Here the CDR3 DNA reads TGTGCCAGCAGCCCAGGGACAGGGGATGCAGATACGCAGTATTTT. This chain uses TRBV7-2 with TRBJ2-3, with 10 bases fitting TRBD1. V was pared by 5 bases and J by 4 bases, with 6 bases of the junction left unmatched. The CDR3 has 15 amino acids. Germline V lookup: CDR1 SGHTA, CDR2 FQGNSA.

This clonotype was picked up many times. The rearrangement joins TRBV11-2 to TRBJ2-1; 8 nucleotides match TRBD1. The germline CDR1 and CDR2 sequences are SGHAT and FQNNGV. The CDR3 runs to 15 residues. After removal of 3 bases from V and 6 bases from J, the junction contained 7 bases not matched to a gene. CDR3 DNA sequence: TGTGCCAGCAGCTTGGACAGGGCCACCTCCAATGAGCAGTTCTTC. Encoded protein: CASSLDRATSNEQFF.

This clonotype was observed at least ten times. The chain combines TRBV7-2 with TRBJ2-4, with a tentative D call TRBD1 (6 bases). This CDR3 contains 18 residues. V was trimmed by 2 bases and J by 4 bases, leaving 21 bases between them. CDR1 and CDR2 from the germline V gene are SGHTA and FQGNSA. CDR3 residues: CASSLPITSGASKNIQYF. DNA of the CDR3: TGTGCCAGCAGCTTACCGATTACCTCAGGGGCTAGTAAAAACATTCAGTACTTC.

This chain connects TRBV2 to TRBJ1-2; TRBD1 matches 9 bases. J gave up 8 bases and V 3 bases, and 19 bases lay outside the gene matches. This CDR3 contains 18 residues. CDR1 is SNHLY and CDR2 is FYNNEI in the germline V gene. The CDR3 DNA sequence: TGTGCCAGCAGTGACATGGGACAGGGATTACAGAGGGCGGGCGGCTACACCTTC. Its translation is CASSDMGQGLQRAGGYTF.

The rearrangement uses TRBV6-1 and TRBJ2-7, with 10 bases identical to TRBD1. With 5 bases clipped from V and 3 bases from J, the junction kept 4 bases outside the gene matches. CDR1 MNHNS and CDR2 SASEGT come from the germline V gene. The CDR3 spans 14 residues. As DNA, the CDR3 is TGTGCCAGCAGTATCGGGGACAGGGGCTACGAGCAGTACTTC. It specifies CASSIGDRGYEQYF.

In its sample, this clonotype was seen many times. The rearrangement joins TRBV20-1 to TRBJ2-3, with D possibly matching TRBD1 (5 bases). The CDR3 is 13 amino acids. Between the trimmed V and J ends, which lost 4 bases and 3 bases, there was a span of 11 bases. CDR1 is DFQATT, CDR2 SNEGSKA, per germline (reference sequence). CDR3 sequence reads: CSAMWAGTDTQYF. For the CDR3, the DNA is TGCAGTGCTATGTGGGCAGGGACAGATACGCAGTATTTT.

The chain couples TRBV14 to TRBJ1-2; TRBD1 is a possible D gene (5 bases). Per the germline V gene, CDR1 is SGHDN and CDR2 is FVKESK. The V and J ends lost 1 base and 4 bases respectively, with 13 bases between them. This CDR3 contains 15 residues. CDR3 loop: CASSQGISGLYGYTF. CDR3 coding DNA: TGTGCCAGCAGCCAAGGGATCTCAGGGCTCTATGGCTACACCTTC.

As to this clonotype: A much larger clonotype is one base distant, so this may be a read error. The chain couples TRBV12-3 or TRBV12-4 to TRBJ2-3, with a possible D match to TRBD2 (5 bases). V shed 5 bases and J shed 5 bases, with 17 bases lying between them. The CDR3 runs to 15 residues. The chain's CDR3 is CASSPGIGWVDTQYF. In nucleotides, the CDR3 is TGTGCCAGCAGTCCGGGAATAGGATGGGTAGATACGCAGTATTTT.

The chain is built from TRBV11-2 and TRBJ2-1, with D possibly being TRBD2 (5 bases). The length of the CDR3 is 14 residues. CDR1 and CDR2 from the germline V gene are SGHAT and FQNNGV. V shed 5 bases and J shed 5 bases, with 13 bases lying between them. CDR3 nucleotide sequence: TGTGCCAGCAGCCTCCGGTGGGGAGACAATGAGCAGTTCTTC. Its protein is CASSLRWGDNEQFF.

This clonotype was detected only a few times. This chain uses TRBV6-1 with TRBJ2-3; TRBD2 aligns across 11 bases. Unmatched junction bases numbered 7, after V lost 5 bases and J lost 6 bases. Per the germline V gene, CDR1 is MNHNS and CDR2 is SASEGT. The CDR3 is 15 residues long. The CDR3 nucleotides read TGTGCCAGCAGTTCCATAGCGGGGGGGCCGGATACGCAGTATTTT. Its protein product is CASSSIAGGPDTQYF.

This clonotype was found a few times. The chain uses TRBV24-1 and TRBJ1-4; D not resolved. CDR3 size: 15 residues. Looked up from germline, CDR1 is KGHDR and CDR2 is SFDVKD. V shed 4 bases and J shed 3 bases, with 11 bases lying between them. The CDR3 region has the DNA TGTGCCACCAGTGACCCAAGGATGGCTAATGAAAAACTGTTTTTT. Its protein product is CATSDPRMANEKLFF.

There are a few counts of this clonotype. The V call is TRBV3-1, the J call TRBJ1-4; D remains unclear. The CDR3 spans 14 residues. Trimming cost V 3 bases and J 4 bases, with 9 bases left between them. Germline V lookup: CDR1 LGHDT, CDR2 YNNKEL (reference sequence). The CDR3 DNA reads TGTGCCAGCAGCCACGGTCAGAATAATGAAAAACTGTTTTTT. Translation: CASSHGQNNEKLFF.

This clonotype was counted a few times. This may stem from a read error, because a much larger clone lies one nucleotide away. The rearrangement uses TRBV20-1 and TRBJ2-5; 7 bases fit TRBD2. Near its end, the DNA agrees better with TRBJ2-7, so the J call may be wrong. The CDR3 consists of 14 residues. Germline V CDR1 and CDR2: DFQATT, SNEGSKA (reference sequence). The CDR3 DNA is TGCAATGCTAGAGAAACGGGACTAACTCACGAGCAGTACTTC. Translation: CNARETGLTHEQYF.

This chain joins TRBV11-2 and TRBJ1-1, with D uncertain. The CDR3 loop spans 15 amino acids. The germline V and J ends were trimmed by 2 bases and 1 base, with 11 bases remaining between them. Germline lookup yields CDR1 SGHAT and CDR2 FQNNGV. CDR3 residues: CASSLQTRGNTEAFF. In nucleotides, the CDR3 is TGTGCCAGCAGCTTACAAACCCGGGGGAACACTGAAGCTTTCTTT.

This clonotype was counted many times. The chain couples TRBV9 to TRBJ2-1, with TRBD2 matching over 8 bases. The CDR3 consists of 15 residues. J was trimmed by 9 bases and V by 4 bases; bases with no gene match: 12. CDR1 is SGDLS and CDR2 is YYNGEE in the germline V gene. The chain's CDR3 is CASSRTPGTRSEQFF. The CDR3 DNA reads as TGTGCCAGCAGCCGAACCCCCGGGACTAGAAGTGAGCAGTTCTTC.

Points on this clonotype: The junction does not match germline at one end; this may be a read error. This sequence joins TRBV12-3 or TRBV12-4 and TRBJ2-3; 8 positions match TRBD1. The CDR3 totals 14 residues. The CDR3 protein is CVSRRTGRVDTQYF. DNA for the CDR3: TGTGTCAGCAGACGGACAGGGAGAGTAGATACGCAGTATTTT.

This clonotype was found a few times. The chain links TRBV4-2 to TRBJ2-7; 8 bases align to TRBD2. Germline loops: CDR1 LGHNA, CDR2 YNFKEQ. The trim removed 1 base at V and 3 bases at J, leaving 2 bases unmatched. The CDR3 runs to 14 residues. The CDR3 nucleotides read TGTGCCAGCAGCCAAGGGCGGGGGGACTACGAGCAGTACTTC. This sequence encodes CASSQGRGDYEQYF.

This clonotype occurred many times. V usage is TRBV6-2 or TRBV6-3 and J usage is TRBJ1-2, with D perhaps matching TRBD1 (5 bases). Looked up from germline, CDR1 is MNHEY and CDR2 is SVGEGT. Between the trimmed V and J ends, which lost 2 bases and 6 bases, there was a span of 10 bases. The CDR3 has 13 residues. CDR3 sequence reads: CASSYGTRDGYTF. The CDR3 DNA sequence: TGTGCCAGCAGTTACGGGACCCGGGATGGCTACACCTTC.